What follows describes a single T cell receptor beta chain. The specificity of this receptor is unknown. No much larger clone exists at a distance of one base, and base qualities are not known. This specimen belongs to a study of blood T cell repertoires in COVID-19 (dated by TCRdb to 2020 to 2021). In the study overall: Samples from collaborators originated in the United States, Italy and Spain and spanned both the acute and convalescent phases of COVID-19. Nearly every sample came with metadata listing a de-identified subject ID, COVID-19 status, age in years and sex. The prospective study material was composed of cDNA or gDNA derived from T cells, B-cell-depleted T cells, or PBMCs. Deeply sampled blood TCRbeta repertoires from subjects exposed to, actively infected with, or recovered from COVID-19 were included in the dataset. Where available, HLA class I and class II types were obtained from metadata supplied by the sample provider rather than from assay-based typing. Samples came from the ongoing ImmuneRACE study (first 160 participants) plus 1,254 subjects from 6 global collaborators. The repertoires were released in a freely available public database meant as a resource for research on the immune response to SARS-CoV-2.

The immunoSEQ Assay, a bias-controlled multiplex PCR, was used to amplify TCRbeta CDR3 regions from genomic DNA. The source study handled its data this way. The number of nucleated cells in each sample was estimated from the amplification of reference gene primers within the assay. To quantify the absolute abundance of each unique TCRbeta CDR3 rearrangement, sequence reads were collapsed and filtered. For each sample, productive Simpson clonality was calculated as the square root of Simpson's diversity index over productive rearrangements. Here the immuneACCESS table is served through TCRdb, limited to in-frame sequences with V and J called. Missing clones are a known gap in these copies; in checked studies unresolved V genes cover under half, and the rest lacks a known reason. D and trimming were read from the DNA, whereas the V and J calls and clone size are those reported in that table. Within this sample are about 180,000 clones, with 85% to 95% of them counted one time only. 0.53% of the sample is taken by the ten largest.

Trimmed from V: 2 bases; trimmed from J: 1 base; junction bases lacking a gene match: 5. CDR3 length: 15 amino acids, cysteine to phenylalanine. Here the CDR3 DNA is all that survives: 45 bases in frame from base 1. In the germline V gene, CDR1 corresponds to SGDLS and CDR2 to YYNGEE. Each collaborating institution followed its own protocols to collect whole blood in K2EDTA tubes. For TCRbeta analysis, collaborator samples were shipped as frozen whole blood, as isolated PBMCs, or as DNA extracted from either sample type. Results the study describes overall, beyond this receptor: The amount of clinical and demographic metadata varied by source and participant and was provided uncurated.

The sequence was obtained from a man aged 45-65 years with acute or convalescent COVID-19. Sequencing input: peripheral blood. Rearrangement joined TRBV9 to TRBJ1-1, with 7 bases matching TRBD1. The CDR3 protein is CASSVQGQTNTEAFF. The DNA sequence is TGTGCCAGCAGCGTCCAGGGACAGACGAACACTGAAGCTTTCTTT.